This T cell receptor (beta chain) was obtained from a study of blood T cells in healthy people across ages (dated by TCRdb to about 2015). Broadly, across the study: In model experiments, template switching captured about one uniquely barcoded TCR beta cDNA molecule for every two T cells. To track age-related changes in TCR beta repertoire diversity, the study relied on deep sequencing normalized with unique cDNA molecular identifiers. To avoid experimental bias, donors of different ages were distributed randomly across sequencing lanes. The donors were divided into four age groups: young (average roughly 15 years), middle-aged (approximately 41), aged (approximately 62) and long-lived (more than 75). For two donors (one aged 18 to 30 and one aged 80 or older), the study analyzed two additional independent replicas of 1 million unique cDNA reads from the same blood draw. Results and caveats for the whole study, not just this receptor: Conclusive comparison of naive and antigen-experienced compartments was prevented by the profiling of bulk unsorted PBMCs. Because the CMV infection status of the donors was unknown, age-related changes in expanded clonotypes may potentially have been confounded. Observed TCR beta diversity per million T cells fell roughly linearly with age, and a significant reduction was already apparent by age around 36. There was a strong correlation between observed TCR beta diversity and the percentage of naive T cells measured by flow cytometry. Total diversity estimates from one million sequenced T cells were considered lower bounds and underestimates. Compared with the aged group, the long-lived group had more naive CD4+ T cells, fewer expanded clones and increased TCR diversity, suggesting age selection.

The roughly 39 donors, aged about 6 to 100 years, were systemically healthy Caucasian individuals from Russia. Each donor gave 9 to 10 milliliters of peripheral blood, collected into EDTA-treated Vacutainer tubes. Ficoll-Paque density-gradient centrifugation was used to isolate PBMCs, with at least 6.5 million per sample. Total RNA, at least 6 micrograms per sample, was extracted from PBMCs with Trizol reagent. For every donor, flow cytometry on a PBMC aliquot measured the percentage of naive CD45RAhigh/CD27high T cells. Library preparation used 5' RACE. TCRdb records Illumina HiSeq 2500 as the sequencer. A second PCR of about 6 to 11 cycles was run with a J-beta primer mix and a sample-barcoded 5' primer. A unique molecular identifier was introduced onto each TCR beta cDNA molecule by a template-switch 5' adaptor carrying 12 random nucleotides. Each sample yielded at least 2.5 million CDR3-containing paired-end reads. First-strand cDNA synthesis was performed from all RNA using the Mint cDNA synthesis kit, with priming by a TRBC-specific oligonucleotide. All cDNA was treated with uracil-DNA glycosylase and then went through a first 18-cycle PCR with the universal primers M1SS and BC2_uni_R. The authors' analysis ran thus. Normalization of each sample was performed by random selection of 1 million high-quality reads, each carrying a distinct molecular identifier. Instead of being binned into consensus sequences, reads that shared molecular identifiers were thrown out. MiTCR, with a Q25 quality threshold and the strictest error-elimination algorithm, was used for CDR3 identification, clonotype clustering and error correction. Lower-bound total TCR beta diversity was estimated with a nonparametric unseen species model using Euler transformation. The public reads were run again by TCRdb, first through fastp at Q25 and then through MiXCR, and only productive beta chains were kept. Every CDR3 protein is listed once, alongside the most common genes and DNA of its rows. The V and J calls, along with clone size, are taken from TCRdb and not from the paper's own processing. Recorded for this sample are roughly 1,500,000 distinct CDR3 sequences; roughly 32% of them occurred a single time. In total, the top ten clones hold 10% to 12% of the sample.

Cut back by 6 bases and 7 bases, the V and J ends lie 19 bases apart. The CDR3 measures 15 amino acids from cysteine to phenylalanine. Just the 45-base CDR3 DNA is kept, in frame starting at base 1. This clonotype was counted only a few times. What antigen it recognizes has not been identified. No clone much larger than this one lies a single base away; base qualities are absent. The chain uses TRBV12-3 or TRBV12-4 and TRBJ2-1; TRBD2 is possibly the D segment (5 matching bases). Sequencing was performed on blood. The TCR was taken from a woman in her thirties in good health. The DNA sequence reads TGTGCCAGCAGCTCCCTTATGAGAGGGTATAATGAGCAGTTCTTC. Its coded protein is CASSSLMRGYNEQFF.